One and the same sample provided the 11 T cell receptor beta chains below, sequenced in a study of blood T cell repertoires in COVID-19. TCRdb's copy holds only in-frame clones and misses some; the assay was immunoSEQ multiplex PCR. This table has 310,000 or so clones, approximately 87% appearing once. Sequencing input: peripheral blood. These TCRs come from a woman in her fifties or sixties with active or convalescent COVID-19.

The rearrangement joins TRBV7-2 to TRBJ2-1, with D possibly TRBD1 on 6 matching bases. V was clipped by 5 bases and J by 8 bases, with 22 bases between them. The CDR3 is made up of 16 amino acids. The V gene's germline CDR1 is SGHTA and CDR2 FQGNSA. The CDR3 nucleotides are TGTGCCAGCAGCCCCTTCTGGGGGCCACGTGGCCATGAGCAGTTCTTC. As protein: CASSPFWGPRGHEQFF.

The chain employs TRBV5-1 and TRBJ2-3; TRBD1 matches 9 bases. The length of the CDR3 is 15 residues. Trimming at V came to 0 bases and at J to 6 bases, leaving 5 bases not matched to a gene. Germline values: CDR1 SGHRS, CDR2 YFSETQ. The CDR3 coding sequence is TGCGCCAGCAGCTTGGACGGACAGGGGTACGATACGCAGTATTTT. Translating it yields CASSLDGQGYDTQYF. The full variable domain, in which reference TRBV5-1 and TRBJ2-3 provide the parts outside the CDR3, is KAGVTQTPRYLIKTRGQQVTLSCSPISGHRSVSWYQQTPGQGLQFLFEYFSETQRNKGNFPGRFSGRQFSNSRSEMNVSTLELGDSALYLCASSLDGQGYDTQYFGPGTRLTVL.

This sequence joins TRBV27 and TRBJ2-7; 7 positions match TRBD2. With V trimmed by 5 bases and J by 5 bases, 12 bases remained unmatched. CDR1 is MNHEY, CDR2 SMNVEV, per germline (reference sequence). This CDR3 is built from 15 residues. The CDR3 loop reads CASSRRTREFDEQYF. The CDR3 DNA reads TGTGCCAGCAGTAGAAGGACGCGGGAGTTCGACGAGCAGTACTTC.

This clone was seen a single time. The genes are TRBV7-2 and TRBJ1-2; 7 positions match TRBD1. Looked up from germline, CDR1 is SGHTA and CDR2 is FQGNSA. With V trimmed by 1 base and J by 5 bases, 4 bases remained unmatched. The CDR3 is 14 amino acids. The CDR3 loop reads CASSLGGDSYGYTF. The CDR3 DNA follows: TGTGCCAGCAGCTTAGGCGGGGACAGTTATGGCTACACCTTC. The whole variable domain, filled in from reference TRBV7-2 and TRBJ1-2, reads GAGVSQSPSNKVTEKGKDVELRCDPISGHTALYWYRQSLGQGLEFLIYFQGNSAPDKSGLPSDRFSAERTGGSVSTLTIQRTQQEDSAVYLCASSLGGDSYGYTFGSGTRLTVV.

This sequence joins TRBV5-1 and TRBJ2-2; 7 bases agree with TRBD1. V lost 2 bases to trimming and J lost 0 bases; unmatched junction nucleotides: 4. The CDR3 runs to 16 residues. CDR1 is SGHRS and CDR2 is YFSETQ in the germline V gene. The DNA for the CDR3 is TGCGCCAGCAGCTTTGCCGGGACAGCGAACACCGGGGAGCTGTTTTTT. Protein: CASSFAGTANTGELFF.

This rearrangement joins TRBV9 to TRBJ2-3; no clear D. The CDR3 consists of 14 residues. Trimming stripped 1 base from V and 4 bases from J, with 10 bases between. The germline CDR1 and CDR2 sequences are SGDLS and YYNGEE. In DNA form, the CDR3 reads TGTGCCAGCAGCGTATCCATGGGCCCAGATACGCAGTATTTT. Its translation is CASSVSMGPDTQYF.

The chain links TRBV4-1 to TRBJ2-5; the match to TRBD1 covers 7 bases. The CDR3 loop spans 16 amino acids. The V gene end was trimmed by 2 bases and the J gene end by 3 bases; junction bases not matched to a gene: 9. The germline V gene encodes CDR1 MGHRA and CDR2 YSYEKL. CDR3 coding DNA: TGCGCCAGCAGCCAACCTCCGGGACAGCAAAAAGAGACCCAGTACTTC. As protein: CASSQPPGQQKETQYF.

The count of this clone is one. The same CDR3 can be traced to other DNA sequences in this sample. This chain links TRBV18 with TRBJ1-1; 12 nucleotides line up with TRBD1. This CDR3 comprises 15 residues. V shed 2 bases, J shed 5 bases, and the junction held 3 bases outside the gene matches. Germline V gives CDR1 KGHSH, CDR2 LQKENI. The DNA for the CDR3 is TGTGCCAGCTCACCAGGGACAGGGGGCCGGACTGAAGCTTTCTTT. Translating gives CASSPGTGGRTEAFF.

This rearrangement joins TRBV3-1 (or the pseudogene TRBV3-2) to TRBJ1-2, with 10 bases identical to TRBD1. J was trimmed by 8 bases and V by 5 bases; bases with no gene match: 14. The CDR3 spans 16 residues. Germline V gene sequence: CDR1 LGHDT, CDR2 YNNKEL (reference sequence). CDR3 DNA: TGTGCCAGCAGCGCCGGGACAGGGGACTTCCCTTCGGGCTACACCTTC. This encodes CASSAGTGDFPSGYTF.

This sequence joins TRBV4-2 and TRBJ2-1, with D maybe TRBD1 (6 bases). Trimming removed 0 bases from V and 13 bases from J, with 16 bases in between. The CDR3 length is 14 residues. The germline gives CDR1 LGHNA, CDR2 YNFKEQ. The CDR3, as DNA: TGTGCCAGCAGCCAAGATCAAGGGGGTCGGGGACAGTTCTTC. Protein sequence: CASSQDQGGRGQFF.

The chain couples TRBV7-3 to TRBJ2-3; possible D gene TRBD2, 5 bases. This CDR3 is built from 14 residues. The V gene's germline CDR1 is SGHTA and CDR2 FQGTGA. V shed 5 bases and J shed 2 bases, with 11 bases lying between them. In DNA, the CDR3 is TGTGCCAGCAGCATCCGGGATTTCACAGATACGCAGTATTTT. Translating gives CASSIRDFTDTQYF.